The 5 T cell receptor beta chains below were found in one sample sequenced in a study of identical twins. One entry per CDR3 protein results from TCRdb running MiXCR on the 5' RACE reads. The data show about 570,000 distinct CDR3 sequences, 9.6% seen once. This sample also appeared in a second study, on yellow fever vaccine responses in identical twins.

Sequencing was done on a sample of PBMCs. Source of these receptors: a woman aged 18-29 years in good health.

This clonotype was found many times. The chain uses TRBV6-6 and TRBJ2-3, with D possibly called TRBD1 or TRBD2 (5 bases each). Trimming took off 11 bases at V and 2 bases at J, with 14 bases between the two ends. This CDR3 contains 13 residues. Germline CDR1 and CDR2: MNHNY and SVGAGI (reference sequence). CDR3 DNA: TGTGCCTCCCGACGGGGCTACACAGATACGCAGTATTTT. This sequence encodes CASRRGYTDTQYF.

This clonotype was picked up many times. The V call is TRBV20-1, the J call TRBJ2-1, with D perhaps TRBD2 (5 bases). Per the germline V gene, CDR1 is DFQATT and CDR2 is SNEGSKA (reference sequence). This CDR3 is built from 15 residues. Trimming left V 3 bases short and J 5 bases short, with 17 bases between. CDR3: CSASLPRGGHNEQFF. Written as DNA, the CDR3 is TGCAGTGCTAGTCTTCCCCGAGGCGGGCACAATGAGCAGTTCTTC.

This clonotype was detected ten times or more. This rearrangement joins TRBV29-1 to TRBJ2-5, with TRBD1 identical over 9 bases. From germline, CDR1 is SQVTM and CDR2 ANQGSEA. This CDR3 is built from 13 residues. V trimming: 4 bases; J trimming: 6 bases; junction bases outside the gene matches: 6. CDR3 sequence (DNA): TGCAGCGTTGCGGACAGGGGAGCGAAGACCCAGTACTTC. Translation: CSVADRGAKTQYF.

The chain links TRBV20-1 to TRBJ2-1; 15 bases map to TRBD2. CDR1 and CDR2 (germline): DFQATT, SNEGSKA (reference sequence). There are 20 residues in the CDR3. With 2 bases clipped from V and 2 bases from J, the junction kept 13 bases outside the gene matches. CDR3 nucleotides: TGCAGTGCTAGATCATTTTCCGGGACTAGCGGGGGGACCGCCTACAATGAGCAGTTCTTC. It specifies CSARSFSGTSGGTAYNEQFF.

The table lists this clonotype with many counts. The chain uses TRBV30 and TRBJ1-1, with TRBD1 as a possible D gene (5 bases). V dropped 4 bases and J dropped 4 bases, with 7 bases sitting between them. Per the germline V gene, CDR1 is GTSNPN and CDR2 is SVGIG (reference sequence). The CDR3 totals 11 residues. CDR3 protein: CAWTGSTEAFF. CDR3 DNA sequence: TGTGCCTGGACAGGGTCCACTGAAGCTTTCTTT.